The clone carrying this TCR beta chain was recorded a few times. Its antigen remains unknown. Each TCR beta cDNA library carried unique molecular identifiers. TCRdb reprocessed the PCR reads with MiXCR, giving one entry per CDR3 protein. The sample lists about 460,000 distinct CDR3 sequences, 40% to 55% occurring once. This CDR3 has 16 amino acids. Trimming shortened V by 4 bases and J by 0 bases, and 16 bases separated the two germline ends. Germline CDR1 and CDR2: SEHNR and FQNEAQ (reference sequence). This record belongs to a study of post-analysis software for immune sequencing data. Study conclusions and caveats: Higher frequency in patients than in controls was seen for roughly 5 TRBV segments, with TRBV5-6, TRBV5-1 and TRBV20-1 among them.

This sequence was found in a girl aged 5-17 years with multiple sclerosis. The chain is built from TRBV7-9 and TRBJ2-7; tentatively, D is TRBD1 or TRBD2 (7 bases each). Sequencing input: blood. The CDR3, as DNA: TGTGCCAGCAGCTACTGGGAGGGGGCACTCTCCTACGAGCAGTACTTC. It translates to CASSYWEGALSYEQYF.